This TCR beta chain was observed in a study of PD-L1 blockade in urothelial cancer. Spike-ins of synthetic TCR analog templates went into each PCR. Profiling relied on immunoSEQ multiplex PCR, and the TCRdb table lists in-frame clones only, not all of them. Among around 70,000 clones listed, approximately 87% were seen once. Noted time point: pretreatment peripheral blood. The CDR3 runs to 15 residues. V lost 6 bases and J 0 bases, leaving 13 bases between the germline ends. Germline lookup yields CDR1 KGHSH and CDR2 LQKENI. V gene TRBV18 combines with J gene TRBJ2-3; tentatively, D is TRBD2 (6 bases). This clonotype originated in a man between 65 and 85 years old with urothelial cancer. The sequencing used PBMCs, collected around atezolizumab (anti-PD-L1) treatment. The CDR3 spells CASSPTSLSTDTQYF. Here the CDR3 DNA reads TGTGCCAGCTCTCCAACTAGCCTCAGCACAGATACGCAGTATTTT.